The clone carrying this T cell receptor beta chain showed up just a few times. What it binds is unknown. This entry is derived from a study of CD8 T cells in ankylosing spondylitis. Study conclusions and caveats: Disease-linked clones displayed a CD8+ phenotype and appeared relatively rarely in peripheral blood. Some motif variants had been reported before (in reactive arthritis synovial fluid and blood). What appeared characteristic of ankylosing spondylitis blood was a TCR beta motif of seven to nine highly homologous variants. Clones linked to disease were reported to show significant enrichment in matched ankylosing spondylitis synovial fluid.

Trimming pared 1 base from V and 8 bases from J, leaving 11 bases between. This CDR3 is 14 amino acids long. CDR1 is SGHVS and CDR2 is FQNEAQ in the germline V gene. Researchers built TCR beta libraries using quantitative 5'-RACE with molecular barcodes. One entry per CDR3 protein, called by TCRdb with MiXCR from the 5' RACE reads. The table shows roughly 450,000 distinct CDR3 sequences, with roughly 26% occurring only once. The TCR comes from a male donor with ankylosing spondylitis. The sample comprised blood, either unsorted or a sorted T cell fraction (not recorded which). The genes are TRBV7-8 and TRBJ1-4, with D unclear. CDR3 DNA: TGTGCCAGCAGCTTAGGATCACTTGGGGAAAAACTGTTTTTT. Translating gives CASSLGSLGEKLFF.